The 20 T cell receptor beta chains below all came from one sample that was sequenced in a study of T cell repertoires in cytomegalovirus infection. From the reads, TCRdb called clonotypes with MiXCR, one entry per CDR3 protein. Here the sample spans roughly 570,000 distinct CDR3 sequences, just under 40% being singletons. The antigens of these receptors remain unknown. The sample consisted of cultured PBMCs, taken from culture after CMV antigen stimulation. The source of these receptors is a human donor in good health (CMV status not recorded). Some clones in this sample may be carry-over from other donors' samples.

The chain has TRBV7-6 and TRBJ2-2; the D is unclear. V gave up 5 bases and J gave up 4 bases, with 14 bases separating them. The CDR3 has 15 amino acids. Germline V gene data show CDR1 as SGHVS and CDR2 as FNYEAQ. The CDR3 DNA sequence: TGTGCCAGCAGCCCCCCTCTCGCGTTCACCGGGGAGCTGTTTTTT. Translation: CASSPPLAFTGELFF.

A few counts support this clonotype. This chain links TRBV5-4 with TRBJ2-5; unclear D gene. This CDR3 spans 14 amino acids. V was clipped by 0 bases and J by 1 base, with 7 bases between them. Germline loops: CDR1 SGHNT, CDR2 YYREEE (reference sequence). The CDR3 DNA follows: TGTGCCAGCAGCTTGGGAGTAGCCCAAGAGACCCAGTACTTC. It yields the protein CASSLGVAQETQYF.

The chain has TRBV4-3 and TRBJ1-6; D uncertain. Germline-derived CDR1 and CDR2 are LGHNA and YSLEER. The V gene lost 4 bases and the J gene lost 7 bases, with 26 bases spanning the gap. The CDR3 runs 19 residues. As DNA, the CDR3 is TGCGCCAGCAGCCTACAAGTGCCTTCGAGGACGGTGAGAAATTCACCCCTCCACTTT. Encoded protein: CASSLQVPSRTVRNSPLHF.

The chain employs TRBV5-6 and TRBJ2-1, with 11 bases that match TRBD1. The germline CDR1 and CDR2 sequences are SGHDT and YYEEEE. V was pared by 5 bases and J by 4 bases, with 11 bases of the junction left unmatched. This CDR3 contains 17 residues. CDR3 residues: CASSFVGDRGRYNEQFF. CDR3 nucleotides: TGTGCCAGCAGTTTTGTAGGGGACAGGGGGAGGTACAATGAGCAGTTCTTC.

The genes are TRBV7-8 and TRBJ1-2, with 7 bases identical to TRBD1. V was clipped by 5 bases and J by 5 bases; unmatched bases: 8. The germline CDR1 and CDR2 sequences are SGHVS and FQNEAQ. This CDR3 is 14 amino acids long. The CDR3 region is CASSPGTAEYGYTF. CDR3 sequence (DNA): TGTGCCAGCAGCCCAGGGACAGCGGAATATGGCTACACCTTC.

This clonotype was detected many times. The V call is TRBV7-2, the J call TRBJ2-3; 7 bases are shared with TRBD2. Germline V gene sequence: CDR1 SGHTA, CDR2 FQGNSA. This CDR3 comprises 17 residues. V lost 2 bases and J lost 5; bases outside the gene matches: 13. The CDR3 DNA sequence: TGTGCCAGCAGCTTAAACGGTAGGGAGGGCCAAGGAGATACGCAGTATTTT. This codes for CASSLNGREGQGDTQYF. The complete variable domain, with remaining parts taken from reference TRBV7-2 and TRBJ2-3, reads GAGVSQSPSNKVTEKGKDVELRCDPISGHTALYWYRQSLGQGLEFLIYFQGNSAPDKSGLPSDRFSAERTGGSVSTLTIQRTQQEDSAVYLCASSLNGREGQGDTQYFGPGTRLTVL.

V is TRBV11-3 and J is TRBJ2-5, with 8 bases lining up with TRBD2. This CDR3 contains 16 residues. With V trimmed by 5 bases and J by 0 bases, 8 bases remained unmatched. Germline CDR1 is SGHNT and CDR2 is YENEEA. The CDR3 is CASSKARGGDQETQYF. CDR3 nucleotide sequence: TGTGCCAGCAGCAAAGCCCGGGGGGGAGACCAAGAGACCCAGTACTTC.

The J gene is TRBJ1-5, the V gene TRBV12-3 or TRBV12-4; TRBD1 is a possible D gene (5 bases). The CDR3 is made up of 14 amino acids. The V and J ends lost 6 bases and 2 bases respectively, with 11 bases between them. CDR3 in DNA: TGTGCCAGCAGCCCAAAAGGGGGCAATCAGCCCCAGCATTTT. It translates to CASSPKGGNQPQHF.

The J gene is TRBJ2-1, the V gene TRBV6-2 or TRBV6-3, with D maybe TRBD2 (6 bases). Germline-derived CDR1 and CDR2 are MNHEY and SVGEGT. Between the trimmed V and J ends, which lost 6 bases and 4 bases, there was a span of 22 bases. The CDR3 contains 17 residues. The CDR3, as DNA: TGTGCCAGCAGCTACCCTGAGACAGCGGGCCCATACAATGAGCAGTTCTTC. This sequence encodes CASSYPETAGPYNEQFF.

This clonotype has just a few counts. The V and J genes are TRBV7-6 and TRBJ2-5; D remains unclear. This CDR3 is built from 14 residues. Germline V gives CDR1 SGHVS, CDR2 FNYEAQ. V gave up 1 base and J gave up 5 bases, with 11 bases separating them. The CDR3 protein is CASSLGSSRETQYF. The CDR3 bases are TGTGCCAGCAGCTTAGGGTCGTCTAGGGAGACCCAGTACTTC.

The V call is TRBV6-1, the J call TRBJ2-7, with D possibly matching TRBD2 (6 bases). Per germline, CDR1 MNHNS and CDR2 SASEGT. Trimming removed 5 bases from V and 4 bases from J, with 15 bases in between. This CDR3 comprises 14 residues. CDR3 amino acids: CASSSTGAGYEQYF. The CDR3 DNA reads TGTGCCAGCAGTTCAACCGGGGCGGGATACGAGCAGTACTTC.

This clonotype came up a few times. The chain couples TRBV7-9 to TRBJ1-6; D ambiguous. In germline, CDR1 is SEHNR, CDR2 FQNEAQ (reference sequence). The CDR3 totals 14 residues. Trimming took 5 bases from V and 14 from J, leaving 19 bases between them. The CDR3 spells CASSKSVSVLALHF. The CDR3 coding sequence is TGTGCCAGCAGCAAAAGCGTGTCGGTGTTGGCCCTCCACTTT. Complete variable domain (other parts from reference TRBV7-9 and TRBJ1-6): DTGVSQNPRHKITKRGQNVTFRCDPISEHNRLYWYRQTLGQGPEFLTYFQNEAQLEKSRLLSDRFSAERPKGSFSTLEIQRTEQGDSAMYLCASSKSVSVLALHFGNGTRLTVT.

This clonotype was counted between two and nine times. V and J are TRBV24-1 and TRBJ2-7; D is unresolved. The CDR3 has 11 residues. Trimming shortened V by 1 base and J by 7 bases, and 4 bases separated the two germline ends. Germline V gives CDR1 KGHDR, CDR2 SFDVKD. In nucleotides, the CDR3 is TGTGCCACCAGTGATTTCAGGGAGCAGTACTTC. Protein: CATSDFREQYF.

The chain uses TRBV7-2 and TRBJ2-7; TRBD2 matches at 8 bases. V gave up 3 bases and J gave up 4 bases; unmatched junction bases: 5. Germline values: CDR1 SGHTA, CDR2 FQGNSA. This CDR3 has 14 residues. The DNA for the CDR3 is TGTGCCAGCAGCTTGGAGACTAGCGCTTACGAGCAGTACTTC. Its protein is CASSLETSAYEQYF. The full variable domain, rest sourced from reference TRBV7-2 and TRBJ2-7, is GAGVSQSPSNKVTEKGKDVELRCDPISGHTALYWYRQSLGQGLEFLIYFQGNSAPDKSGLPSDRFSAERTGGSVSTLTIQRTQQEDSAVYLCASSLETSAYEQYFGPGTRLTVT.

The chain combines TRBV6-1 with TRBJ2-3; TRBD1 aligns across 9 bases. The junction had 8 bases not matched to a gene; V was cut back by 5 bases and J by 5 bases. CDR3 length: 15 residues. Germline values: CDR1 MNHNS, CDR2 SASEGT. The CDR3 loop reads CASSRWDRVVDTQYF. The CDR3 DNA is TGTGCCAGCAGTAGATGGGACAGGGTGGTAGATACGCAGTATTTT.

J is TRBJ1-5 and V is TRBV27; 7 bases line up with TRBD1. The CDR3 contains 14 residues. V trimming: 8 bases; J trimming: 2 bases; junction bases outside the gene matches: 6. Germline V gives CDR1 MNHEY, CDR2 SMNVEV (reference sequence). The CDR3 DNA is TGTGCCAGCCAGTCAGGGACAGGCAATCAGCCCCAGCATTTT. Translating gives CASQSGTGNQPQHF.

The V and J genes are TRBV7-6 and TRBJ1-3; D gene ambiguous. Looked up from germline, CDR1 is SGHVS and CDR2 is FNYEAQ. CDR3 length: 15 residues. V lost 5 bases, J lost 4 bases, and 15 bases lay in between. Here the CDR3 DNA reads TGTGCCAGCAGCACCCGACAAGGTTCCGGAAACACCATATATTTT. This encodes CASSTRQGSGNTIYF. The variable domain in full, completed from reference TRBV7-6 and TRBJ1-3, reads GAGVSQSPRYKVTKRGQDVALRCDPISGHVSLYWYRQALGQGPEFLTYFNYEAQQDKSGLPNDRFSAERPEGSISTLTIQRTEQRDSAMYRCASSTRQGSGNTIYFGEGSWLTVV.

The chain combines TRBV6-4 with TRBJ1-1, with no clear D. Trimming shortened V by 6 bases and J by 4 bases, and 15 bases separated the two germline ends. The CDR3 is 14 amino acids. The germline V gene encodes CDR1 MRHNA and CDR2 SNTAGT. The CDR3 DNA sequence: TGTGCCAGCAGCGAATCATGGATGGGCACTGAAGCTTTCTTT. This gives the protein CASSESWMGTEAFF.

V is TRBV6-2 or TRBV6-3 and J is TRBJ2-7, with 9 bases identical to TRBD1. J gave up 4 bases and V 4 bases, and 8 bases lay outside the gene matches. CDR3 length: 15 amino acids. Germline values: CDR1 MNHEY, CDR2 SVGEGT. CDR3 nucleotide sequence: TGTGCCAGCAGTTCCGGGACAGGGTGGATGTACGAGCAGTACTTC. It specifies CASSSGTGWMYEQYF.

This chain joins TRBV15 and TRBJ2-3; TRBD2 agrees at 11 bases. The CDR3 is 14 residues long. V shed 1 base and J 9 bases; nucleotides not matched to a gene: 3. From germline, CDR1 is LNHNV and CDR2 YYDKDF (reference sequence). Here the CDR3 reads CATSRGSGRETQYF. DNA for the CDR3: TGTGCCACCAGCAGAGGTAGCGGGAGGGAAACGCAGTATTTT.